One sample yielded the 3 T cell receptor beta chains listed below, sequenced in a study of shared clonotypes between healthy human individuals (TCRdb year 2020). The library was built by means of the immunoSEQ multiplex PCR assay. The source is immuneACCESS, and TCRdb retained only in-frame sequences with V and J called. Part of the clones is not carried over; for the studies checked, unresolved V genes explain less than half of this, and the remainder is unexplained. This sample is represented by roughly 2.1 million clones; 85% to 95% of them were singletons. Approximately 1.7% of the sample is taken by the ten largest. CD8 naive samples were obtained by positive selection for CCR7 among CD45RO-negative cells, yielding a CD45RA+CCR7+ population from which TemRA cells were excluded. The specimen was naive CD8+ T cells from PBMCs. The sample's cell subset or site label, in plain terms: CD45RA+CCR7+. These receptors were collected from a young man in good health. Some clones in this sample may be carry-over from other donors' samples.

The chain couples TRBV11-2 to TRBJ1-3; D gene uncertain. CDR3 size: 17 residues. Germline V CDR1 and CDR2: SGHAT, FQNNGV. Between the trimmed V and J ends, which lost 4 bases and 0 bases, there was a span of 16 bases. Written as DNA, the CDR3 is TGTGCCAGCAGCTCTTGGGCCCTAGGACCCTCTGGAAACACCATATATTTT. It yields the protein CASSSWALGPSGNTIYF.

The chain recombines TRBV27 with TRBJ2-7, with D possibly TRBD1 on 6 matching bases. Germline V gene sequence: CDR1 MNHEY, CDR2 SMNVEV (reference sequence). This CDR3 comprises 15 residues. Trimming shortened V by 7 bases and J by 5 bases, and 21 bases separated the two germline ends. CDR3 coding DNA: TGTGCCAGCAAATATCAGGGGATCGGTTGGGACGAGCAGTACTTC. Amino acid sequence: CASKYQGIGWDEQYF.

V is TRBV11-2 and J is TRBJ1-4; 7 nucleotides match TRBD1. Germline V gene sequence: CDR1 SGHAT, CDR2 FQNNGV. The ends lost 1 base at V and 3 bases at J; junction bases unmatched: 5. The CDR3 is 16 amino acids. For the CDR3, the DNA is TGTGCCAGCAGCTTAGTTGGTGGGACAGCTAATGAAAAACTGTTTTTT. It codes for CASSLVGGTANEKLFF.